The T cell receptor beta chain under discussion was sequenced for a study of control samples from healthy donors and cancer patients. Per germline, CDR1 PRHDT and CDR2 FYEKMQ (reference sequence). V trimming: 4 bases; J trimming: 1 base; junction bases outside the gene matches: 9. This CDR3 spans 16 amino acids. The data were produced by immunoSEQ multiplex PCR, yet TCRdb's version contains in-frame clones alone and is incomplete. In the table there are about 130,000 clones, about nine tenths of which are singletons. The chain recombines TRBV13 with TRBJ2-7; TRBD2 agrees at 8 bases. This clonotype originated in a woman aged 45-65 years in good health. The sample was blood. In DNA, the CDR3 is TGTGCCAGCAGCTCCTTCAGCGGGAGAGGGTCCTACGAGCAGTACTTC. Translated: CASSSFSGRGSYEQYF.